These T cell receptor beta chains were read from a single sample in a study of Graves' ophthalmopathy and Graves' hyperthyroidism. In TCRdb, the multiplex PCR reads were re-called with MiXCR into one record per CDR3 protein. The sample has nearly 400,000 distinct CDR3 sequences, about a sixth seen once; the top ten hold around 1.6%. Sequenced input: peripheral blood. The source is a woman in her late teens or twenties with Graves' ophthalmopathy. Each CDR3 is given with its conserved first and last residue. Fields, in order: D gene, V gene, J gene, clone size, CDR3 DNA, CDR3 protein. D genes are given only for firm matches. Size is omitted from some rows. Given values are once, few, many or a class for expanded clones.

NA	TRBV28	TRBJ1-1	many	TGTGCCAGCAGCCTAGGGGGGCAGGGATATAACACTGAAGCTTTCTTT	CASSLGGQGYNTEAFF
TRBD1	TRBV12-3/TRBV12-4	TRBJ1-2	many	TGTGCCAGCAGGGACGCCGGGACAGGGTATGGCTACACCTTC	CASRDAGTGYGYTF
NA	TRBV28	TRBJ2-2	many	TGTGCCAGCAGCCGACTTGATGGGGACCTCGGGGAGCTGTTTTTT	CASSRLDGDLGELFF
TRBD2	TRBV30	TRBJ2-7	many	TGTGCCTGGAGTGTAGCGGGAGCGAGCTCCTACGAGCAGTACTTC	CAWSVAGASSYEQYF
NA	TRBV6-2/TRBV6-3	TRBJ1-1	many	TGTGCCAGCAGCCCGTCGTCGGGCACTGAAGCTTTCTTT	CASSPSSGTEAFF
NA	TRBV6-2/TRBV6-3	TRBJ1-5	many	TGTGCCAGCAAGGGGGAGGGGCTCGGATATAGCAATCAGCCCCAGCATTTT	CASKGEGLGYSNQPQHF
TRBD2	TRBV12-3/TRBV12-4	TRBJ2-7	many	TGTGCCAGCAGTATCAACCCAGGGACTGGCGGGAGGTACGAGCAGTACTTC	CASSINPGTGGRYEQYF
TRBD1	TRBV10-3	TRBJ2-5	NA	TGTGCCGGCGAACAACAGGGGCCCCAAGAGACCCAGTACTTC	CAGEQQGPQETQYF
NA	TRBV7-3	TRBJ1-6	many	TGTGCCAGCAGCTTACTAGGGCGGAATAATTCACCCCTCCACTTT	CASSLLGRNNSPLHF
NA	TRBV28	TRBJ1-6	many	TGTGCCAGCAGTGGAGCGATAGCACCCCTCCACTTT	CASSGAIAPLHF
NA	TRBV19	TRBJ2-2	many	TGTGCCAGTAGTATTGGGGCGAACACCGGGGAGCTGTTTTTT	CASSIGANTGELFF
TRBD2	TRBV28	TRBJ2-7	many	TGTGCCAGCACCCCCGGACTAGCGAGCTCCTACGAGCAGTACTTC	CASTPGLASSYEQYF
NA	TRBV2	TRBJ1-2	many	TGTGCCAGCAGCCCCCCGGGGAAGGGGAGCTACACCTTC	CASSPPGKGSYTF
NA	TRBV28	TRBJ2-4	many	TGTGCCAGCAGTTTCAACAGGTTTAGTGCCAAAAACATTCAGTACTTC	CASSFNRFSAKNIQYF
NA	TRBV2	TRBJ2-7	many	TGTGCCAGCAGTGTCGGAGGGCCCTACGAGCAGTACTTC	CASSVGGPYEQYF
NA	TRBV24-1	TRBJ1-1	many	TGTGCCACCAGTGAGGGGCGGGGTGAAGCTTTCTTT	CATSEGRGEAFF
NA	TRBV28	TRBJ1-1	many	TGTGCCAGCAGCTCCATAGGAGGGAACACTGAAGCTTTCTTT	CASSSIGGNTEAFF
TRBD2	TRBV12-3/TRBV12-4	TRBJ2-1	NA	TGTGCCAGCAGTTTTGGGTATAGCGGGAGGGCCGATAATGAGCAGTTCTTC	CASSFGYSGRADNEQFF
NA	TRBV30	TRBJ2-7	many	TGTGCCGGGGGTCCCGGAGGCGAGCAGTACTTC	CAGGPGGEQYF
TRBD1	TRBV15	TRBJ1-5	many	TGTGCCACCAGTTTACAGGGGGCTATCAATCAGCCCCAGCATTTT	CATSLQGAINQPQHF
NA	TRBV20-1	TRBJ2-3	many	TGCAGTGCTAGAGACCCCCTTGGAGTGGATACGCAGTATTTT	CSARDPLGVDTQYF
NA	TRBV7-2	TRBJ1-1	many	TGTGCCAGCACCTTTGAATGGGGCAGCGAAGCTTTCTTT	CASTFEWGSEAFF
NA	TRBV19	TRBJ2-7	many	TGTGCCAGTAGTAAGGGGGGACCCGGCGAGCAGTACTTC	CASSKGGPGEQYF
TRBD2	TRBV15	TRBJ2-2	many	TGTGCCACCAGCAGAGCGGGACTAGCGGGACCGAACACCGGGGAGCTGTTTTTT	CATSRAGLAGPNTGELFF
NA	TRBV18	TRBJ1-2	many	TGTGCCAGCTCCCTGGGGGCAGGGGCCTATGGCTACACCTTC	CASSLGAGAYGYTF
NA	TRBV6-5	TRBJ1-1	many	TGTGCCAGCAGTTACTCTCGTCTAAACACTGAAGCTTTCTTT	CASSYSRLNTEAFF
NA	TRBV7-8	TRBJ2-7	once	TGTGCCAGCAGCTTCCAAGGACATCAGTACTTC	CASSFQGHQYF
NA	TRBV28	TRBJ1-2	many	TGTGCCAGCAGCACGGGACTCCCGGTGGGTGGCTACACCTTC	CASSTGLPVGGYTF
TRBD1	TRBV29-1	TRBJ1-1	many	TGCAGCATTGGACAGGGCGGCACTGAAGCTTTCTTT	CSIGQGGTEAFF
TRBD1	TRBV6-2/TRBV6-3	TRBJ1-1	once	TGTGCCAGCAGAAACAGGATTCCACAGGGGGACACTGAAGCTTTCTTT	CASRNRIPQGDTEAFF
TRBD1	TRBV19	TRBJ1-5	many	TGTGCCAGTATCTCGACAGGGGGCCTCAATCAGCCCCAGCATTTT	CASISTGGLNQPQHF
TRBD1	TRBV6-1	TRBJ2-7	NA	TGTGCCAGCAGGAGGGGACAGGCGATAACGGGAGCCTACGAGCAGTACTTC	CASRRGQAITGAYEQYF
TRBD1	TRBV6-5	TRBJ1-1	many	TGTGCCAGCAGTTCATGGGCCCGGGACAGGGAGGCTTTCTTT	CASSSWARDREAFF
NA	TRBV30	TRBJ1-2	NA	TGTGCCTGGAGCGGGGGACCTGGCTACACCTTC	CAWSGGPGYTF
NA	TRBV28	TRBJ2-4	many	TGTGCCAGCAGCTATACCGGGCTAGCCAAAAACATTCAGTACTTC	CASSYTGLAKNIQYF
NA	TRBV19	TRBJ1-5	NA	TGTGCCAGTAGTACCGCGAGCAATCAGCCCCAGCATTTT	CASSTASNQPQHF
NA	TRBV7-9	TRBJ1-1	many	TGTGCCAGCAGCTTAGCCCAGACGGGGCCGAACACTGAAGCTTTCTTT	CASSLAQTGPNTEAFF
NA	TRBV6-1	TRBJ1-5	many	TGTGCCAGCTACGATGGGGGTTATAGCAATCAGCCCCAGCATTTT	CASYDGGYSNQPQHF
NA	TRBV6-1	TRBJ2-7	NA	TGTGCCAGCAGTGTTGGGGACTCTCGGGAGCAGTACTTC	CASSVGDSREQYF
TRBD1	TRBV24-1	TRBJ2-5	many	TGTGCCACCAGTGATTTGAGGGACAGGGGGCCAGAGACCCAGTACTTC	CATSDLRDRGPETQYF
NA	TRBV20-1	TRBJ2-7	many	TGCAGTGCTAGTAGGACTGGGGCTTCCTACGAGCAGTACTTC	CSASRTGASYEQYF